This TCR beta chain was obtained from a study of T cell repertoires in cytomegalovirus infection. Study-level information: From public TCR beta signatures came an indication of both CMV infection and matching HLA type.

The study, taken as a whole, reports: HLA-C-restricted CMV-specific TCR beta clonotypes prevailed in the ex vivo response. Summed frequency of shared TCR beta families picked out CMV carriers who also had the relevant HLA.

This clonotype occurred many times. Its antigen is unidentified. TCRdb reprocessed the reads with MiXCR, giving one entry per CDR3 protein. The data hold about 920,000 distinct CDR3 sequences, with roughly 30% observed a single time. This clonotype was sampled from a human donor in good health (CMV status not recorded). Some clones in this sample may be carry-over from other donors' samples. The specimen comprised cultured CD8+ T cells from PBMCs, sampled from culture after CMV antigen stimulation.

The DNA of the CDR3 is TGTGCCAGCAGCTTTGGGGGGGAGGAGGCAGATACGCAGTATTTT. Translation gives CASSFGGEEADTQYF. The rearrangement uses TRBV7-6 and TRBJ2-3, with 7 bases aligning to TRBD2. Unmatched junction bases numbered 7, after V lost 3 bases and J lost 4 bases. Germline V gene data show CDR1 as SGHVS and CDR2 as FNYEAQ. The CDR3 totals 15 residues.